Following are 27 T cell receptor beta chains from one sample sequenced in a study of vaccination and CD4 T cells after COVID-19. Oncomine TCR Beta short-read sequencing was applied to DNA from cultured CD4+ T cells. TCRdb recomputed calls from the PCR reads with MiXCR, one row per CDR3 protein. The table records approximately 11,000 distinct CDR3 sequences, about 40% of them present only once. Their recognized antigens are unknown. Sample treatment: roughly ten-day PBMC culture with coronavirus spike peptide pools or control peptides (ViraFEST assay). Sequenced material: CD4+ T cells from blood, cultured in vitro. The receptors shown here come from a human donor who had recovered from COVID-19.

The chain carries TRBV7-9 and TRBJ1-3; D remains ambiguous. From germline, CDR1 is SEHNR and CDR2 FQNEAQ (reference sequence). The CDR3 length is 14 residues. Trimming pared 5 bases from V and 4 bases from J, leaving 12 bases between. CDR3 sequence: CASSPPPAGNTIYF. CDR3 DNA: TGTGCCAGCAGCCCCCCTCCGGCGGGAAACACCATATATTTT.

This clonotype was found once. The chain has TRBV6-1 and TRBJ1-1; D is undetermined. Germline CDR1 MNHNS, CDR2 SASEGT. Deletions cut 8 bases from V and 1 base from J, with 11 bases between. The CDR3 runs 13 residues. CDR3 protein: CASGRATNTEAFF. CDR3 in DNA: TGTGCCAGCGGTAGGGCCACGAACACTGAAGCTTTCTTT.

The genes are TRBV10-3 and TRBJ2-1, with 8 bases aligning to TRBD2. The length of the CDR3 is 14 residues. J lost 4 bases, V lost 10 bases, and 9 bases had no gene match. Germline CDR1 and CDR2: ENHRY and SYGVKD. As DNA, the CDR3 is TGTGCCACCAAGCACCAGCGGGAGTACAATGAGCAGTTCTTC. Encoded protein: CATKHQREYNEQFF.

The V gene is TRBV12-3 or TRBV12-4, the J gene TRBJ1-5; 7 bases map to TRBD1. J lost 5 bases, V lost 1 base, and 8 bases had no gene match. The length of the CDR3 is 16 residues. The CDR3 DNA sequence: TGTGCCAGCAGTTTAGGGCGGGCAGGGGGGTATCAGCCCCAGCATTTT. It specifies CASSLGRAGGYQPQHF.

The chain combines TRBV19 with TRBJ1-5; 7 bases match TRBD1. The V gene's germline CDR1 is LNHDA and CDR2 SQIVND (reference sequence). CDR3 length: 17 residues. Trimming cost V 5 bases and J 1 base; bases outside gene matches: 11. The CDR3 coding sequence is TGTGCCAGTAGTCCGGATAAGGTCAGGGGGAGCAATCAGCCCCAGCATTTT. Residues: CASSPDKVRGSNQPQHF.

This clonotype is labeled medium-sized. The V and J genes are TRBV18 and TRBJ1-5; possibly TRBD1 for D (6 bases). The CDR3 extends over 12 amino acids. With 5 bases removed from V and 7 bases from J, the gap between germline ends came to 9 bases. CDR1 and CDR2 (germline): KGHSH, LQKENI. Here the CDR3 DNA reads TGTGCCAGCTCAAAAGGGGGACAGCCCCAGCATTTT. Translated, it gives CASSKGGQPQHF.

The CDR3 DNA reads TGTGCCAGCTCATCGACAGGGGTAGGGTACGAGCAGTACTTC. Its translation is CASSSTGVGYEQYF. The chain recombines TRBV18 with TRBJ2-7; 8 nucleotides agree with TRBD1. The V gene's germline CDR1 is KGHSH and CDR2 LQKENI. V was clipped by 5 bases and J by 4 bases; unmatched bases: 7. The CDR3 runs to 14 residues.

This chain connects TRBV25-1 to TRBJ2-2; 9 nucleotides line up with TRBD1. Unmatched junction bases numbered 9, after V lost 6 bases and J lost 4 bases. The length of the CDR3 is 16 residues. CDR1 MGHDK and CDR2 SYGVNS come from the germline V gene. The CDR3 sequence is CASSFTGGASTGELFF. The CDR3 nucleotides read TGTGCCAGCAGCTTCACAGGGGGCGCGAGCACCGGGGAGCTGTTTTTT.

The CDR3 protein is CASSPFSGGGSTDTQYF. The CDR3 DNA sequence: TGTGCCAGCAGCCCCTTTTCCGGCGGGGGGAGCACAGATACGCAGTATTTT. This sequence joins TRBV14 and TRBJ2-3, with TRBD2 identical over 8 bases. This CDR3 has 17 amino acids. Germline lookup yields CDR1 SGHDN and CDR2 FVKESK. With 4 bases clipped from V and 0 bases from J, the junction kept 9 bases outside the gene matches.

V usage is TRBV6-1 and J usage is TRBJ1-1; the D is unclear. V was shortened by 5 bases and J by 4 bases, with 17 bases between the two germline ends. In germline, CDR1 is MNHNS, CDR2 SASEGT. The CDR3 totals 15 residues. Here the CDR3 reads CASSHPLRTGTEAFF. The CDR3 nucleotides are TGTGCCAGCAGTCATCCCCTTCGGACCGGCACTGAAGCTTTCTTT.

Only a few counts were recorded for this clonotype. The chain links TRBV11-2 to TRBJ2-5; 11 nucleotides match TRBD2. This CDR3 comprises 16 residues. Unmatched junction bases numbered 6, after V lost 4 bases and J lost 2 bases. The germline gives CDR1 SGHAT, CDR2 FQNNGV. The CDR3 DNA reads as TGTGCCAGCAGCTGGCTCGGGACTAGCGGTCAAGAGACCCAGTACTTC. Encoded protein: CASSWLGTSGQETQYF.

This clonotype was observed a single time. This rearrangement joins TRBV6-1 to TRBJ1-5; D uncertain. The V end lost 6 bases, the J end lost 5 bases, and 14 bases lay between the germline ends. Germline CDR1 and CDR2: MNHNS and SASEGT. This CDR3 is 14 amino acids long. The DNA for the CDR3 is TGTGCCAGCAGACCACCTTGGCCCGATCAGCCCCAGCATTTT. Translating gives CASRPPWPDQPQHF.

The chain couples TRBV7-9 to TRBJ2-5; weak D call: TRBD2 (6 bases). Germline CDR1 reads SEHNR; CDR2 reads FQNEAQ (reference sequence). This CDR3 spans 16 amino acids. The V and J ends lost 0 bases and 4 bases respectively, with 15 bases between them. Here the CDR3 DNA reads TGTGCCAGCAGCTTAGCAGCCTCCCTGGGGGGAGAGACCCAGTACTTC. The encoded protein is CASSLAASLGGETQYF.

This chain connects TRBV4-3 to TRBJ1-6; the D gene is possibly TRBD1 (5 bases). Germline CDR1 LGHNA, CDR2 YSLEER. V lost 2 bases, J lost 4 bases, and 9 bases lay in between. This CDR3 contains 15 residues. The CDR3 DNA reads TGCGCCAGCAGCCAACAGGGAGGTTATAATTCACCCCTCCACTTT. Its protein product is CASSQQGGYNSPLHF.

In its sample, this clonotype was seen a few times. The gene calls are TRBV19 and TRBJ2-5; no reliable D call. V was shortened by 3 bases and J by 4 bases, with 6 bases between the two germline ends. CDR1 LNHDA and CDR2 SQIVND come from the germline V gene (reference sequence). The CDR3 spans 12 residues. The CDR3 region is CASSILGETQYF. CDR3 in DNA: TGTGCCAGTAGTATTTTGGGAGAGACCCAGTACTTC.

The chain carries TRBV27 and TRBJ1-1; 7 bases agree with TRBD1. Germline lookup yields CDR1 MNHEY and CDR2 SMNVEV (reference sequence). The CDR3 is 14 amino acids. Trimming removed 9 bases from V and 0 bases from J; junction bases left unmatched: 7. The CDR3 nucleotides are TGTGCCAGTCGCCGCGGGACAGTGAACACTGAAGCTTTCTTT. This translates into CASRRGTVNTEAFF.

The chain combines TRBV19 with TRBJ1-1, with a weak D call TRBD1 (5 bases). Germline assignment: CDR1 LNHDA and CDR2 SQIVND (reference sequence). This CDR3 region has 15 residues. Trimming took off 6 bases at V and 1 base at J, with 15 bases between the two ends. The CDR3 is CASRRRVGGNTEAFF. The CDR3 DNA reads as TGTGCCAGTAGGAGGAGGGTCGGGGGGAACACTGAAGCTTTCTTT. Supplemented by reference TRBV19 and TRBJ1-1, the full variable domain reads DGGITQSPKYLFRKEGQNVTLSCEQNLNHDAMYWYRQDPGQGLRLIYYSQIVNDFQKGDIAEGYSVSREKKESFPLTVTSAQKNPTAFYLCASRRRVGGNTEAFFGQGTRLTVV.

This sequence joins TRBV12-3 or TRBV12-4 and TRBJ1-4, with D tentatively TRBD1 (6 bases). The CDR3 totals 13 residues. V gave up 5 bases and J gave up 14 bases, with 18 bases separating them. Here the CDR3 DNA reads TGTGCCAGCAGTGCCGTGACAGGTACACTCCTGTTTTTT. Translating gives CASSAVTGTLLFF.

The rearrangement links TRBV19 to TRBJ2-7; 9 nucleotides line up with TRBD2. The ends lost 3 bases at V and 3 bases at J; junction bases unmatched: 12. The CDR3 is made up of 17 amino acids. Germline V gene sequence: CDR1 LNHDA, CDR2 SQIVND (reference sequence). The CDR3 DNA reads TGTGCCAGTAGTATGTTCGGGGGAGCGGGAGGCGTCTACGAGCAGTACTTC. Translated: CASSMFGGAGGVYEQYF.

The rearrangement joins TRBV12-3 or TRBV12-4 to TRBJ1-5, with 8 bases aligning to TRBD1. V lost 4 bases and J lost 6; bases outside the gene matches: 5. CDR3 size: 14 residues. This chain's CDR3 is CASSSRTGIQPQHF. CDR3 in DNA: TGTGCCAGCAGTTCCCGGACAGGGATTCAGCCCCAGCATTTT.

The genes are TRBV20-1 and TRBJ1-3; D possibly corresponds to TRBD1 (5 bases). CDR1 is DFQATT and CDR2 is SNEGSKA in the germline V gene (reference sequence). V was trimmed by 3 bases and J by 0 bases, leaving 9 bases between them. This CDR3 contains 14 residues. The CDR3 spells CSARPGGSGNTIYF. CDR3 nucleotide sequence: TGCAGTGCTAGGCCGGGGGGCTCTGGAAACACCATATATTTT.

This chain joins TRBV2 and TRBJ1-1, with D uncertain. The CDR3 is made up of 18 amino acids. Trimming cost V 6 bases and J 1 base, with 24 bases left between them. The germline CDR1 and CDR2 sequences are SNHLY and FYNNEI. Here the CDR3 reads CASRNPRGWSGSNTEAFF. The CDR3 DNA reads TGTGCCAGCAGGAATCCCCGTGGGTGGTCAGGCTCGAACACTGAAGCTTTCTTT.

The gene calls are TRBV12-3 or TRBV12-4 and TRBJ2-5; 9 bases line up with TRBD2. J lost 2 bases, V lost 3 bases, and 7 bases had no gene match. The CDR3 totals 16 residues. The CDR3 DNA is TGTGCCAGCAGTTTCAACGGCGGGGGGGCACAAGAGACCCAGTACTTC. Its protein is CASSFNGGGAQETQYF.

The V and J genes are TRBV6-1 and TRBJ2-1, with a weak D call TRBD2 (6 bases). Germline V gene data show CDR1 as MNHNS and CDR2 as SASEGT. CDR3 length equals 15 residues. Trimming removed 7 bases at V and 4 bases at J, with 17 bases between. CDR3 amino acids: CASMPRDFSYNEQFF. The CDR3 DNA sequence: TGTGCCAGCATGCCCCGGGACTTCTCTTACAATGAGCAGTTCTTC.

This clonotype was recorded only once. CDR3 nucleotide sequence: TGTGCCAGCAGTCCCCGGGATCCCTCCTACAATGAGCAGTTCTTC. Residues: CASSPRDPSYNEQFF. This rearrangement joins TRBV12-3 or TRBV12-4 to TRBJ2-1; TRBD2 might be the D (5 bases). V lost 5 bases and J 0 bases, leaving 11 bases between the germline ends. The CDR3 spans 15 residues.

This sequence joins TRBV10-3 and TRBJ1-1; D is possibly TRBD1 (5 bases). Trimming took 3 bases from V and 1 from J, leaving 12 bases between them. The CDR3 covers 15 residues. CDR1 is ENHRY, CDR2 SYGVKD, per germline. CDR3 nucleotide sequence: TGTGCCATCAGTGATACGGGACGGAAGAACACTGAAGCTTTCTTT. Residues: CAISDTGRKNTEAFF.

This clonotype was seen a handful of times. The rearrangement links TRBV30 to TRBJ1-6, with 9 bases identical to TRBD1. CDR3 size: 14 residues. In germline, CDR1 is GTSNPN, CDR2 SVGIG (reference sequence). Unmatched junction bases numbered 4, after V lost 3 bases and J lost 7 bases. The CDR3 loop is CAWRDRGLNSPLHF. The CDR3, as DNA: TGTGCCTGGAGGGACAGGGGACTCAATTCACCCCTCCACTTT.